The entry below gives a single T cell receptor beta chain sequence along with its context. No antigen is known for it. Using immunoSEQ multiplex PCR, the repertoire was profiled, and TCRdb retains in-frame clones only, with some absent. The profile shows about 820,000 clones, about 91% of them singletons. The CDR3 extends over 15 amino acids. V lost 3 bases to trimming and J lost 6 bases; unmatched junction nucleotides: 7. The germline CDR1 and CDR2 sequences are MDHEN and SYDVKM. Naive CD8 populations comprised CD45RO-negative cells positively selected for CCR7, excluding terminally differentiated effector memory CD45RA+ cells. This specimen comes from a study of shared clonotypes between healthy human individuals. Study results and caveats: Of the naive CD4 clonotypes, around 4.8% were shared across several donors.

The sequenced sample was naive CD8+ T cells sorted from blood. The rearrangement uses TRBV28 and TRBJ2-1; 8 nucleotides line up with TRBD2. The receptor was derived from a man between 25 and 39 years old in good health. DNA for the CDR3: TGTGCCAGCAGTTTGGGGGTAGCGGGAAGCAATGAGCAGTTCTTC. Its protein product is CASSLGVAGSNEQFF.